The rows below give T cell receptor beta chains drawn from one sample of a study of blood T cell repertoires in COVID-19. Sequencing was performed with immunoSEQ multiplex PCR; in TCRdb, only in-frame clones are kept and a portion is missing. The sample carries approximately 91,000 clones, around 75% recorded once. The sample taken for sequencing was peripheral blood. Source of these receptors: a man aged 65 to 79 with acute or convalescent COVID-19. The conserved cysteine and the conserved F or W are not part of the CDR3 here. The D gene is left open where the match is weak.

V: TRBV19
J: TRBJ2-1
D: TRBD2
CDR3: ASRPFGSGRGADEQF

V: TRBV4-1
J: TRBJ1-5
D: -
CDR3: ASSQRGVDQPQH

V: TRBV29-1
J: TRBJ1-4
D: -
CDR3: SVVGLNEKLF

V: TRBV11-3
J: TRBJ2-5
D: TRBD2
CDR3: ASSLGSGSRQETQY

V: TRBV28
J: TRBJ1-1
D: -
CDR3: ASSLWGATGNTEAF

V: TRBV27
J: TRBJ2-3
D: TRBD2
CDR3: ASRLGTSGRYGTDTQY

V: TRBV2
J: TRBJ2-1
D: -
CDR3: ASRATYNEQF

V: TRBV10-2
J: TRBJ1-2
D: TRBD1
CDR3: ATWNRGNYGYT

V: TRBV14
J: TRBJ1-5
D: -
CDR3: ASSQGGLNQPQH

V: TRBV4-1
J: TRBJ2-1
D: TRBD1
CDR3: ASSQGQGGWNEQF

V: TRBV5-4
J: TRBJ2-3
D: TRBD2
CDR3: ASSLWLAGATDTQY

V: TRBV10-3
J: TRBJ2-1
D: -
CDR3: ATAGTPGEQF

V: TRBV27
J: TRBJ1-2
D: TRBD1
CDR3: ASTRTGTTYGYT

V: TRBV5-1
J: TRBJ2-7
D: TRBD1
CDR3: ASSANSGQGATEQY

V: TRBV7-3
J: TRBJ2-1
D: -
CDR3: ASTHDNEQF

V: TRBV19
J: TRBJ1-5
D: TRBD1
CDR3: ASSPQTGDQPQH

V: TRBV11-2
J: TRBJ1-3
D: -
CDR3: ASSLAGLSSGNTIY

V: TRBV7-3
J: TRBJ2-7
D: -
CDR3: ASSREPGQKQY

V: TRBV6-5
J: TRBJ1-2
D: -
CDR3: ASSQTQGLGYT

V: TRBV9
J: TRBJ2-2
D: -
CDR3: ASSVRAQGNTGELF

V: TRBV10-3
J: TRBJ2-7
D: -
CDR3: AISGSGQGYEQY

V: TRBV3-1/TRBV3-2
J: TRBJ1-6
D: -
CDR3: ASSQDGELGYSPLH

V: TRBV6-5
J: TRBJ2-5
D: -
CDR3: ASGLKTQY

V: TRBV11-1
J: TRBJ1-3
D: -
CDR3: ASSLVGLSSGNTIY

V: TRBV3-1/TRBV3-2
J: TRBJ1-5
D: TRBD1
CDR3: ASSQRGTGANQPQH

V: TRBV12-3/TRBV12-4
J: TRBJ2-2
D: -
CDR3: ASSSPGELF

V: TRBV30
J: TRBJ2-7
D: TRBD1
CDR3: AWSVEYGTEHSYEQY

V: TRBV5-4
J: TRBJ2-7
D: TRBD2
CDR3: ASSLGAGGFYEQY

V: TRBV30
J: TRBJ2-2
D: TRBD1
CDR3: AWRLGQGNTGELF

V: TRBV30
J: TRBJ1-1
D: -
CDR3: AWSPRVWANTEAF

V: TRBV5-1
J: TRBJ2-7
D: -
CDR3: ASSLDGQLYEQY

V: TRBV28
J: TRBJ1-1
D: -
CDR3: ASSLPPLSPNSISNTEAF

V: TRBV5-1
J: TRBJ1-1
D: -
CDR3: ASTLQGPDTEAF

V: TRBV3-1/TRBV3-2
J: TRBJ2-5
D: -
CDR3: ASSQETNPKEAQY

V: TRBV6-5
J: TRBJ2-1
D: TRBD2
CDR3: ASTPPGLVGDEQF

V: TRBV6-1
J: TRBJ1-2
D: TRBD1
CDR3: ASSYTDRAYGYT

V: TRBV27
J: TRBJ2-3
D: TRBD2
CDR3: ASSFRLAGGVYTQY

V: TRBV27
J: TRBJ2-6
D: TRBD2
CDR3: ASSLRASFGGSAGANVLT

V: TRBV3-1/TRBV3-2
J: TRBJ2-7
D: TRBD2
CDR3: ASSYGTSGPFFSYEQY

V: TRBV6-5
J: TRBJ2-1
D: -
CDR3: ASSYSNAVSYNEQF

V: TRBV28
J: TRBJ1-1
D: -
CDR3: ASSLDGDTEAF

V: TRBV7-9
J: TRBJ1-4
D: -
CDR3: ASSPQGGENEKLF

V: TRBV5-1
J: TRBJ1-5
D: -
CDR3: ASSLGGGGVHQPQH

V: TRBV28
J: TRBJ1-5
D: -
CDR3: ASSLSAGVNNQPQH

V: TRBV6-2/TRBV6-3
J: TRBJ2-7
D: -
CDR3: ASSDTGGRYEQY

V: TRBV7-3
J: TRBJ2-3
D: TRBD2
CDR3: ASSPRGLAGVRTDTQY

V: TRBV4-1
J: TRBJ1-5
D: -
CDR3: ASSQGQGTFSNQPQH

V: TRBV2
J: TRBJ1-5
D: -
CDR3: ASRLTREVDQPQH

V: TRBV18
J: TRBJ2-2
D: TRBD1
CDR3: ASSPRLDRGRAGELF

V: TRBV11-3
J: TRBJ2-4
D: TRBD1
CDR3: ASSQAGGGSENIQY

V: TRBV4-2
J: TRBJ2-5
D: TRBD2
CDR3: ASSPALAGGSETQY

V: TRBV24-1
J: TRBJ2-7
D: -
CDR3: ATPRVGR

V: TRBV4-2
J: TRBJ2-6
D: TRBD2
CDR3: ASSQASGRALGANVLT

V: TRBV7-8
J: TRBJ2-7
D: TRBD1
CDR3: ASSFSGTGSYEQY

V: TRBV5-1
J: TRBJ2-3
D: -
CDR3: ASSPRTVSTDTQY